Below, 10 T cell receptor beta chains from the same sample are listed, as sequenced in a study of blood T cell repertoires in COVID-19. Here immunoSEQ multiplex PCR was the method, and the copy in TCRdb shows in-frame clones only, minus some. The sample has 150,000 to 200,000 clones; about 83% are singletons. The sequenced sample consisted of peripheral blood. The source is a human donor in a cohort sampled during active COVID-19.

As regards this clone: The sample carries other DNA sequences with the same CDR3. The V call is TRBV5-1, the J call TRBJ2-1; D might be TRBD1 (6 bases). CDR1 and CDR2 from the germline V gene are SGHRS and YFSETQ. V was shortened by 3 bases and J by 0 bases, with 7 bases between the two germline ends. The CDR3 covers 14 residues. CDR3 sequence (DNA): TGCGCCAGCAGCTCGGACAGCTCCTACAATGAGCAGTTCTTC. It codes for CASSSDSSYNEQFF.

The table lists this clone with a count of one. The chain links TRBV2 to TRBJ2-7, with 8 bases that match TRBD1. The CDR3 totals 14 residues. V dropped 6 bases and J dropped 5; count of bases not matched to a gene: 9. Germline CDR1 SNHLY, CDR2 FYNNEI. For the CDR3, the DNA is TGTGCCAGCAGGATCCAGGGGGCGCCCCACGAGCAGTACTTC. Its protein product is CASRIQGAPHEQYF.

The chain links TRBV7-9 to TRBJ1-6, with TRBD1 matching over 8 bases. The CDR3 has 14 amino acids. The germline V gene has CDR1 SEHNR and CDR2 FQNEAQ (reference sequence). Trimming took 7 bases from V and 9 from J; bases not matched to a gene: 8. Here the CDR3 DNA reads TGTGCCAGCAAGGACAGGGATGGGGTTTCACCCCTCCACTTT. It specifies CASKDRDGVSPLHF.

V usage is TRBV6-2 or TRBV6-3 and J usage is TRBJ2-5; a weak D match, TRBD1 (5 bases). The germline V gene encodes CDR1 MNHEY and CDR2 SVGEGT. Trimming cost V 2 bases and J 1 base, with 8 bases left between them. The CDR3 has 14 amino acids. Here the CDR3 DNA reads TGTGCCAGCAGTTACGCAGGGATCCAAGAGACCCAGTACTTC. This codes for CASSYAGIQETQYF.

In this sample, this clone turned up once. The chain has TRBV7-9 and TRBJ1-2; unclear D gene. With 5 bases removed from V and 4 bases from J, the gap between germline ends came to 17 bases. CDR1 and CDR2 (germline): SEHNR, FQNEAQ (reference sequence). The CDR3 extends over 15 amino acids. Written as DNA, the CDR3 is TGTGCCAGCAGCCCCTCAACTCAGGCCCCCTATGGCTACACCTTC. Protein product: CASSPSTQAPYGYTF.

Only a few counts were recorded for this clone. V usage is TRBV5-1 and J usage is TRBJ1-1; no clear D gene. This CDR3 has 16 residues. Trimming stripped 0 bases from V and 1 base from J, with 13 bases between. Germline assignment: CDR1 SGHRS and CDR2 YFSETQ. The CDR3 protein is CASSLADRGANTEAFF. The CDR3 DNA sequence: TGCGCCAGCAGCTTGGCCGATCGGGGAGCGAACACTGAAGCTTTCTTT. Drawing the rest from reference TRBV5-1 and TRBJ1-1, the complete variable domain is KAGVTQTPRYLIKTRGQQVTLSCSPISGHRSVSWYQQTPGQGLQFLFEYFSETQRNKGNFPGRFSGRQFSNSRSEMNVSTLELGDSALYLCASSLADRGANTEAFFGQGTRLTVV.

CDR3: CATSNGGGSTDTQYF. The CDR3 DNA sequence: TGTGCCACCAGCAATGGGGGGGGTAGCACAGATACGCAGTATTTT. V gene TRBV15 combines with J gene TRBJ2-3; 7 nucleotides agree with TRBD2. The CDR3 consists of 15 residues. Germline V gene sequence: CDR1 LNHNV, CDR2 YYDKDF (reference sequence). Unmatched junction bases numbered 4, after V lost 4 bases and J lost 0 bases.

The chain has TRBV19 and TRBJ1-3; 8 bases map to TRBD1. Germline CDR1 and CDR2: LNHDA and SQIVND (reference sequence). V was clipped by 6 bases and J by 1 base; unmatched bases: 5. This CDR3 has 15 residues. For the CDR3, the DNA is TGTGCCAGTAGGCAACAGGGGGGTTCTGGAAACACCATATATTTT. It codes for CASRQQGGSGNTIYF.

The chain employs TRBV9 and TRBJ2-7; TRBD1 might be the D (5 bases). This CDR3 has 15 residues. Trimming cost V 0 bases and J 7 bases, with 17 bases left between them. Germline-derived CDR1 and CDR2 are SGDLS and YYNGEE. CDR3 amino acids: CASSVAGHGYGEQYF. CDR3 DNA: TGTGCCAGCAGCGTAGCCGGACATGGATATGGGGAGCAGTACTTC. Full variable domain (missing parts from reference TRBV9 and TRBJ2-7): DSGVTQTPKHLITATGQRVTLRCSPRSGDLSVYWYQQSLDQGLQFLIQYYNGEERAKGNILERFSAQQFPDLHSELNLSSLELGDSALYFCASSVAGHGYGEQYFGPGTRLTVT.

This chain connects TRBV10-3 to TRBJ1-1, with D tentatively TRBD1 (5 bases). Between the trimmed V and J ends, which lost 6 bases and 1 base, there was a span of 9 bases. The CDR3 spans 13 residues. The germline V gene has CDR1 ENHRY and CDR2 SYGVKD. This chain's CDR3 is CAIRMTENTEAFF. In DNA form, the CDR3 reads TGTGCCATCAGGATGACAGAGAACACTGAAGCTTTCTTT.